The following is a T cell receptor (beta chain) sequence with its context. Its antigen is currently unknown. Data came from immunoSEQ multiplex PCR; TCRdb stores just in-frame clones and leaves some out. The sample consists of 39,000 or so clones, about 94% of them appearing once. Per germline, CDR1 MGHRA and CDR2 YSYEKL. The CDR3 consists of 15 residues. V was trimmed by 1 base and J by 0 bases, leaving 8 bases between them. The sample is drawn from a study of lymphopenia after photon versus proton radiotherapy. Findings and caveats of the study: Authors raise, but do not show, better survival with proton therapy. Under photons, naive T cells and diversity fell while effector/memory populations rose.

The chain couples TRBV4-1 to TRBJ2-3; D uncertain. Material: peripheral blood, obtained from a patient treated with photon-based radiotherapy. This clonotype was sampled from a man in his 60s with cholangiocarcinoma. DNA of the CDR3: TGCGCCAGCAGCCAAGGGGTTCTCAGCACAGATACGCAGTATTTT. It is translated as CASSQGVLSTDTQYF.